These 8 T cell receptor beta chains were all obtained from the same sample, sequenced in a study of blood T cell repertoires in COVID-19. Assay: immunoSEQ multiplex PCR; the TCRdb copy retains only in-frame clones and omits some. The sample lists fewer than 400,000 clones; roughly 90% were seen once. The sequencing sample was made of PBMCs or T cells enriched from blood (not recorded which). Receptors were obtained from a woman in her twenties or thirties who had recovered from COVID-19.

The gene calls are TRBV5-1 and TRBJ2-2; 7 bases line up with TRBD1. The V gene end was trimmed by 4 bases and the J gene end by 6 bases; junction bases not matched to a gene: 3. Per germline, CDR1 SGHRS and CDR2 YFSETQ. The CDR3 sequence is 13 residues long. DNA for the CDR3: TGCGCCAGCAGCCTTGGACAGGCCGGGGAGCTGTTTTTT. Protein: CASSLGQAGELFF.

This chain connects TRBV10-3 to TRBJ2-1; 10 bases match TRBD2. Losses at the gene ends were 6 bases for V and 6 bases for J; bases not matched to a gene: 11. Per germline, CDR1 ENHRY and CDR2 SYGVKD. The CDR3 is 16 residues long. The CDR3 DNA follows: TGTGCCATCAGAGAAAACCTAGCGGGAGCGCGCAATGAGCAGTTCTTC. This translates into CAIRENLAGARNEQFF.

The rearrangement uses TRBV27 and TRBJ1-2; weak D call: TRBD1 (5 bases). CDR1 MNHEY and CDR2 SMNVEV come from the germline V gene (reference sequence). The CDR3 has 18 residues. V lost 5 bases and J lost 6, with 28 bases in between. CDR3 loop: CASSRPIHRHARVDGYTF. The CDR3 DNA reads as TGTGCCAGCAGTCGACCGATTCACCGGCACGCCAGGGTAGATGGCTACACCTTC.

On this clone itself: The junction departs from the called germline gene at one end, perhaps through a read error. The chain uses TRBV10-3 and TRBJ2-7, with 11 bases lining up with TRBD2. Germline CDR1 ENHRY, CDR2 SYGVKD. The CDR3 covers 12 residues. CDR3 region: CAISSSGTSGDF. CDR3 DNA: TGTGCCATCAGTTCCTCCGGGACTAGCGGCGACTTC.

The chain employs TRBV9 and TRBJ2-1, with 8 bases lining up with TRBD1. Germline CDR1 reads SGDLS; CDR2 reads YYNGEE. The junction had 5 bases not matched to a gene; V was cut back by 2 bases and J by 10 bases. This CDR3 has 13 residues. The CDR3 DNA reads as TGTGCCAGCAGCGTTGGCGGGACAGGAGAGCAGTTCTTC. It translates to CASSVGGTGEQFF.

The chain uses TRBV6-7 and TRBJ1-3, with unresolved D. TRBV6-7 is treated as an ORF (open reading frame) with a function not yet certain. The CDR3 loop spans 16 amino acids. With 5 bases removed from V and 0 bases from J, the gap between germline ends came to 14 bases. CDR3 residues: CASSLPGHCSGNTIYF. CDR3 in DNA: TGTGCCAGCAGTCTTCCGGGTCATTGCTCTGGAAACACCATATATTTT.

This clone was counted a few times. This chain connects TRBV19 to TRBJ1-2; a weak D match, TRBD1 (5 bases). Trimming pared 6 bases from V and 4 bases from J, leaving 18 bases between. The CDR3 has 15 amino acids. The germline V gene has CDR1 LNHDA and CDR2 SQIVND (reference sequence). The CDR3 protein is CASSSSSGDPYGYTF. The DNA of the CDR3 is TGTGCCAGTAGCAGTTCGTCGGGGGACCCCTATGGCTACACCTTC. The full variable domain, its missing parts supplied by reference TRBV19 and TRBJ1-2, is DGGITQSPKYLFRKEGQNVTLSCEQNLNHDAMYWYRQDPGQGLRLIYYSQIVNDFQKGDIAEGYSVSREKKESFPLTVTSAQKNPTAFYLCASSSSSGDPYGYTFGSGTRLTVV.

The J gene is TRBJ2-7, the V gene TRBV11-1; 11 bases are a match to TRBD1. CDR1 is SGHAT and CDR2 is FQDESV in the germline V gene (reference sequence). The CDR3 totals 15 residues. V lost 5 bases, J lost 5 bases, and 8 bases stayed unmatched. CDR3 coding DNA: TGTGCCAGCAGCGGTGGGGACAGGGGGGTCCACGAGCAGTACTTC. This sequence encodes CASSGGDRGVHEQYF.